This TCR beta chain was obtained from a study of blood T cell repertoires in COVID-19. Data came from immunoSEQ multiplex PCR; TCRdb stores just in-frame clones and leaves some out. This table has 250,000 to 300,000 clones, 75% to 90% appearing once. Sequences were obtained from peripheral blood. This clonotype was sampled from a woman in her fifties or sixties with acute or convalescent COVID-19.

CDR3 bases: TGTGCCAGTAGTTCCGGGACTCTGATCTCTGGAAACACCATATATTTT. Its translation is CASSSGTLISGNTIYF. The chain has TRBV19 and TRBJ1-3; a weak D match, TRBD1 (5 bases). Trimming shortened V by 5 bases and J by 0 bases, and 14 bases separated the two germline ends. The CDR3 contains 16 residues. CDR1 is LNHDA, CDR2 SQIVND, per germline (reference sequence).